The 24 T cell receptor beta chains presented below share a single source sample, sequenced in a study of cytomegalovirus exposure and HLA in healthy donors. The PCR contained 60 Vbeta and 13 Jbeta primers. Measured with immunoSEQ multiplex PCR; TCRdb has only the in-frame clones, and not every one. The table includes 150,000 to 200,000 clones, around 86% detected once. What was sequenced was PBMCs. These receptors were obtained from a girl aged 2-10 years in good health and CMV-seropositive.

This clone was seen once. The rearrangement uses TRBV30 and TRBJ1-2, with a weak D call TRBD1 (6 bases). The CDR3 length is 11 residues. In germline, CDR1 is GTSNPN, CDR2 SVGIG (reference sequence). Trimming took 3 bases from V and 8 from J, leaving 10 bases between them. The CDR3 here is CAWRTGGGYTF. The CDR3, as DNA: TGTGCCTGGAGGACGGGGGGCGGCTACACCTTC.

V and J are TRBV9 and TRBJ1-1; D is undetermined. In germline, CDR1 is SGDLS, CDR2 YYNGEE. Trimming removed 0 bases from V and 4 bases from J, with 13 bases in between. CDR3 length: 15 residues. CDR3 nucleotide sequence: TGTGCCAGCAGCGTAGGGTCGGGAGAGGTCACTGAAGCTTTCTTT. Protein sequence: CASSVGSGEVTEAFF. The variable domain in full, with the rest retrieved from reference TRBV9 and TRBJ1-1, is DSGVTQTPKHLITATGQRVTLRCSPRSGDLSVYWYQQSLDQGLQFLIQYYNGEERAKGNILERFSAQQFPDLHSELNLSSLELGDSALYFCASSVGSGEVTEAFFGQGTRLTVV.

CDR3 nucleotide sequence: TGTGCCTTACTAGCGGGAGACTCAGATACGCAGTATTTT. Translation: CALLAGDSDTQYF. The V and J genes are TRBV30 and TRBJ2-3; 11 bases match TRBD2. CDR1 and CDR2 (germline): GTSNPN, SVGIG (reference sequence). V lost 7 bases to trimming and J lost 4 bases; unmatched junction nucleotides: 4. This CDR3 region has 13 residues.

This clone occurred once. The V call is TRBV29-1, the J call TRBJ2-5, with D possibly matching TRBD1 (6 bases). V was trimmed by 5 bases and J by 6 bases, leaving 19 bases between them. CDR3 length equals 14 residues. Germline CDR1 and CDR2: SQVTM and ANQGSEA. Here the CDR3 reads CSVQRGWGRQTQYF. CDR3 nucleotides: TGCAGCGTTCAAAGGGGGTGGGGAAGGCAGACCCAGTACTTC.

This clone has a single count. The chain employs TRBV4-1 and TRBJ2-7, with 9 bases fitting TRBD2. Germline lookup yields CDR1 MGHRA and CDR2 YSYEKL. The ends lost 6 bases at V and 3 bases at J; junction bases unmatched: 9. The CDR3 sequence is 15 residues long. The CDR3 loop reads CASRYRLADYYEQYF. DNA for the CDR3: TGCGCCAGCAGATACCGACTAGCGGACTACTACGAGCAGTACTTC.

The chain couples TRBV4-1 to TRBJ1-2; TRBD1 aligns across 8 bases. V dropped 2 bases and J dropped 8; count of bases not matched to a gene: 10. The CDR3 is 15 amino acids. Germline loops: CDR1 MGHRA, CDR2 YSYEKL. The CDR3 coding sequence is TGCGCCAGCAGCCAATACGAGCAGGGGGCTGGGGGCTACACCTTC. Translating gives CASSQYEQGAGGYTF.

This chain connects TRBV30 to TRBJ1-5; no definite D call. The germline V gene has CDR1 GTSNPN and CDR2 SVGIG (reference sequence). V lost 2 bases and J lost 2, with 4 bases in between. The CDR3 consists of 12 residues. CDR3 amino acids: CAWSRGNQPQHF. The CDR3 DNA is TGTGCCTGGAGTCGGGGCAATCAGCCCCAGCATTTT.

The rearrangement joins TRBV5-1 to TRBJ2-1; 7 bases fit TRBD1. The CDR3 has 15 amino acids. The J segment lost 5 bases and the V segment lost 2 bases, leaving 7 bases of the junction unmatched. Germline CDR1 SGHRS, CDR2 YFSETQ. CDR3: CASSLRRQGNNEQFF. The CDR3 DNA follows: TGCGCCAGCAGCTTAAGGAGACAGGGAAACAATGAGCAGTTCTTC. The full variable domain, rest sourced from reference TRBV5-1 and TRBJ2-1, is KAGVTQTPRYLIKTRGQQVTLSCSPISGHRSVSWYQQTPGQGLQFLFEYFSETQRNKGNFPGRFSGRQFSNSRSEMNVSTLELGDSALYLCASSLRRQGNNEQFFGPGTRLTVL.

The chain carries TRBV5-1 and TRBJ1-1, with D unresolved. Germline V CDR1 and CDR2: SGHRS, YFSETQ. There are 12 residues in the CDR3. V lost 2 bases to trimming and J lost 5 bases, with 7 bases between them. The CDR3, as DNA: TGCGCCAGCAGCTTACGAGGTACTGAAGCTTTCTTT. This encodes CASSLRGTEAFF.

The genes are TRBV30 and TRBJ2-7, with TRBD1 matching 10 bases. Germline loops: CDR1 GTSNPN, CDR2 SVGIG (reference sequence). The CDR3 spans 15 residues. The trim removed 2 bases at V and 5 bases at J, leaving 9 bases unmatched. The CDR3 sequence is CAWSLLTGTGDEQYF. The DNA of the CDR3 is TGTGCCTGGAGTTTGCTTACCGGGACAGGGGACGAGCAGTACTTC.

The V and J genes are TRBV7-8 and TRBJ1-1; 9 nucleotides agree with TRBD1. V trimming: 5 bases; J trimming: 6 bases; junction bases outside the gene matches: 13. Per the germline V gene, CDR1 is SGHVS and CDR2 is FQNEAQ. This CDR3 region has 16 residues. CDR3 DNA: TGTGCCAGCAGCCTCACCCGGAGGACAGGGGACCCTGAAGCTTTCTTT. Protein product: CASSLTRRTGDPEAFF.

This rearrangement joins TRBV25-1 to TRBJ2-5, with 7 nucleotides matching TRBD1. This CDR3 is built from 15 residues. Germline-derived CDR1 and CDR2 are MGHDK and SYGVNS. Trimming at V came to 1 base and at J to 2 bases, leaving 4 bases not matched to a gene. As DNA, the CDR3 is TGTGCCAGCAGTGAATTAGGGACAGAGCAAGAGACCCAGTACTTC. Residues: CASSELGTEQETQYF.

This CDR3 is CASSTSGAYEQYF. The CDR3 DNA sequence: TGTGCCAGCAGCACTAGCGGCGCCTACGAGCAGTACTTC. The chain uses TRBV28 and TRBJ2-7; 8 nucleotides match TRBD2. V shed 6 bases, J shed 2 bases, and the junction held 3 bases outside the gene matches. CDR3 length equals 13 residues. CDR1 MDHEN and CDR2 SYDVKM come from the germline V gene. Complete variable domain (other parts from reference TRBV28 and TRBJ2-7): DVKVTQSSRYLVKRTGEKVFLECVQDMDHENMFWYRQDPGLGLRLIYFSYDVKMKEKGDIPEGYSVSREKKERFSLILESASTNQTSMYLCASSTSGAYEQYFGPGTRLTVT.

The chain combines TRBV4-1 with TRBJ2-7, with 9 bases fitting TRBD1. The CDR3 loop spans 14 amino acids. The germline V gene has CDR1 MGHRA and CDR2 YSYEKL. Unmatched junction bases numbered 7, after V lost 4 bases and J lost 6 bases. The CDR3 is CASSPRDRAGEQYF. CDR3 nucleotides: TGCGCCAGCAGCCCCCGGGACAGGGCGGGCGAGCAGTACTTC.

The chain employs TRBV30 and TRBJ1-6; a weak D match, TRBD1 (6 bases). Germline-derived CDR1 and CDR2 are GTSNPN and SVGIG (reference sequence). With 5 bases removed from V and 7 bases from J, the gap between germline ends came to 18 bases. The CDR3 length is 15 residues. The CDR3 protein is CAWDPGELLNSPLHF. The CDR3 nucleotides read TGTGCCTGGGATCCAGGGGAGCTCCTAAATTCACCCCTCCACTTT.

As to this clone: Its ends do not fully match the called genes, so a read error is possible. V and J are TRBV30 and TRBJ2-7; 7 bases are shared with TRBD2. The CDR3 runs 11 residues. In germline, CDR1 is GTSNPN, CDR2 SVGIG (reference sequence). The CDR3 spells CAWSLSGVRDF. DNA of the CDR3: TGTGCCTGGAGTCTCAGCGGGGTAAGGGACTTC.

The rearrangement uses TRBV11-3 and TRBJ2-2, with 11 bases fitting TRBD2. V shed 5 bases, J shed 3 bases, and the junction held 2 bases outside the gene matches. The CDR3 has 15 amino acids. Looked up from germline, CDR1 is SGHNT and CDR2 is YENEEA. CDR3 DNA: TGTGCCAGCAGCATTAGCGGGAGGGACACCGGGGAGCTGTTTTTT. This gives the protein CASSISGRDTGELFF.

The rearrangement joins TRBV19 to TRBJ2-7, with 7 bases identical to TRBD2. V lost 7 bases, J lost 0 bases, and 9 bases stayed unmatched. Germline CDR1 and CDR2: LNHDA and SQIVND (reference sequence). This CDR3 region has 15 residues. The DNA of the CDR3 is TGTGCCAGTACCGCGAGCGGCGGGAGCTCCTACGAGCAGTACTTC. Its translation is CASTASGGSSYEQYF.

V gene TRBV28 combines with J gene TRBJ2-5; 7 bases line up with TRBD1. V shed 2 bases and J 4 bases; nucleotides not matched to a gene: 10. This CDR3 comprises 16 residues. Germline values: CDR1 MDHEN, CDR2 SYDVKM. The CDR3 nucleotides are TGTGCCAGCAGTTTAAGTTCAGGCAGGGGGACAGAGACCCAGTACTTC. It translates to CASSLSSGRGTETQYF.

V gene TRBV5-6 combines with J gene TRBJ2-5; possibly TRBD2 for D (6 bases). Germline CDR1 SGHDT, CDR2 YYEEEE. The V end lost 3 bases, the J end lost 1 base, and 10 bases lay between the germline ends. The CDR3 is made up of 14 amino acids. CDR3 loop: CASSSKGLQETQYF. The CDR3 nucleotides read TGTGCCAGCAGCTCGAAGGGACTCCAAGAGACCCAGTACTTC.

J is TRBJ2-5 and V is TRBV7-2; TRBD1 matches at 8 bases. The J call is doubtful: the DNA matches TRBJ2-7 better. The CDR3 consists of 14 residues. Germline CDR1 SGHTA, CDR2 FQGNSA. As DNA, the CDR3 is TGTGCCAGCAGCGGGACAGGCGACCTCTACGAGCAGTACTTC. This translates into CASSGTGDLYEQYF.

This clone was counted a single time. The chain has TRBV5-1 and TRBJ2-2; 12 nucleotides match TRBD2. CDR3 length: 14 amino acids. Germline loops: CDR1 SGHRS, CDR2 YFSETQ. V lost 4 bases and J lost 5; bases outside the gene matches: 0. The CDR3, as DNA: TGCGCCAGCAGCGGGACTAGCGGGACCGGGGAGCTGTTTTTT. It encodes CASSGTSGTGELFF.

This clone has just one count. V gene TRBV5-1 combines with J gene TRBJ1-4; 7 nucleotides line up with TRBD1. The CDR3 loop spans 16 amino acids. V lost 1 base, J lost 8 bases, and 11 bases stayed unmatched. Germline loops: CDR1 SGHRS, CDR2 YFSETQ. For the CDR3, the DNA is TGCGCCAGCAGCTTGTATGCGACAGGGAGTCAAGAAAAACTGTTTTTT. It is translated as CASSLYATGSQEKLFF.

J is TRBJ2-7 and V is TRBV28; D is perhaps TRBD1 (6 bases). The CDR3 extends over 17 amino acids. The V end lost 6 bases, the J end lost 3 bases, and 24 bases lay between the germline ends. CDR1 MDHEN and CDR2 SYDVKM come from the germline V gene. CDR3 protein: CASSLIIRSGASYEQYF. CDR3 DNA: TGTGCCAGCAGCCTGATAATCCGGTCAGGGGCCAGCTACGAGCAGTACTTC.